This T cell receptor (beta chain) was recovered during a study of cytomegalovirus exposure and HLA in healthy donors. The V gene's germline CDR1 is MNHNS and CDR2 SASEGT. V was cut by 8 bases and J by 0 bases, with 11 bases left in between. This CDR3 is built from 13 residues. 13 Jbeta primers and 60 Vbeta primers were used for the PCR. Assay: immunoSEQ multiplex PCR; the TCRdb copy retains only in-frame clones and omits some. The table has about 150,000 clones, more than 75% seen once. The TCR sequence derives from a human donor in good health. The specimen sequenced was PBMCs. The chain carries TRBV6-1 and TRBJ2-7; TRBD1 might be the D (5 bases). In nucleotides, the CDR3 is TGTGCCAGCGGCCGACAGAGCTCCTACGAGCAGTACTTC. Protein sequence: CASGRQSSYEQYF.